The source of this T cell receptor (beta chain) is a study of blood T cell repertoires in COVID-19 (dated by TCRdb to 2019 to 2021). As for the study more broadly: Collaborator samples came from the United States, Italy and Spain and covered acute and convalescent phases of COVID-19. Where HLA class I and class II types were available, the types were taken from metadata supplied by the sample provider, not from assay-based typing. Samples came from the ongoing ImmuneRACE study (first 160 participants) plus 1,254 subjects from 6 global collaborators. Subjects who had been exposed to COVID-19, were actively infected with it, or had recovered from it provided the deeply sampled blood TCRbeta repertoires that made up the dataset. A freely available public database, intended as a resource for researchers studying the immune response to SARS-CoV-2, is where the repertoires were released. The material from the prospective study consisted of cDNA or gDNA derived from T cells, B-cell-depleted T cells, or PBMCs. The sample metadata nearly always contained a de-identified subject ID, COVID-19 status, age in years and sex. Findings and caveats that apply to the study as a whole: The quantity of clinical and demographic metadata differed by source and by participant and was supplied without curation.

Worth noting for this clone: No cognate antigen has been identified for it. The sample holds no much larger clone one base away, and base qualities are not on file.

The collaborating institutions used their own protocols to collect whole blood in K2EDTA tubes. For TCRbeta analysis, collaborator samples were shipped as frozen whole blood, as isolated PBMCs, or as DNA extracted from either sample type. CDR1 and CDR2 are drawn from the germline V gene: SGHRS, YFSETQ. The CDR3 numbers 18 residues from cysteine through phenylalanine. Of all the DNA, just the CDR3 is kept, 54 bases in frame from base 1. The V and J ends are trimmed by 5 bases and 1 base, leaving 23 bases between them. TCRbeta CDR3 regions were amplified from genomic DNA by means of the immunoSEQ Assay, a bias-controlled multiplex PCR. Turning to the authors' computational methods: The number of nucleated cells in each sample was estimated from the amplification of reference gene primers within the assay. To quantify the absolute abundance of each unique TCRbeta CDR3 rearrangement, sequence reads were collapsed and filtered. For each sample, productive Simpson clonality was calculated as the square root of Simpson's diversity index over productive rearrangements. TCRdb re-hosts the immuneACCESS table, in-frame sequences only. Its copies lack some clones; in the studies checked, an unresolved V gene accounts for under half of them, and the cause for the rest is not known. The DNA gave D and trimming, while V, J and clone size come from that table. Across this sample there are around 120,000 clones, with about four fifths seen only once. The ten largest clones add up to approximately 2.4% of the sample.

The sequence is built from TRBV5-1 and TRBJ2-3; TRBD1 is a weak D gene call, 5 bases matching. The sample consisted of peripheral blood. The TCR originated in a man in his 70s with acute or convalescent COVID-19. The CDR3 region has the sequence CASSRVGPVSDRTDTQYF. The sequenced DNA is TGCGCCAGCAGTCGGGTGGGGCCAGTTTCTGATCGCACAGATACGCAGTATTTT.